This T cell receptor (beta chain) derives from a study of beta chain features in type 1 diabetes. Since all of the isolated RNA was reverse transcribed, expressed TCRB transcripts were what got sequenced. Clones were sequenced by immunoSEQ multiplex PCR, and TCRdb holds only the in-frame ones, with some missing. Here the sample spans 150,000 to 200,000 clones, just over 9% being singletons. V shed 2 bases and J shed 3 bases, with 7 bases lying between them. Germline CDR1 reads KGHSH; CDR2 reads LQKENI. The CDR3 runs to 13 residues. This clone was seen at least ten times. Other nucleotide sequences in the sample specify the same CDR3.

This rearrangement joins TRBV18 to TRBJ1-2, with TRBD1 as a possible D gene (5 bases). The source material was central memory CD4+ T cells from blood. This clonotype originated in a woman aged 18-30 years in good health. DNA of the CDR3: TGTGCCAGCTCACCAGAAGGGGACTATGGCTACACCTTC. Translated, it gives CASSPEGDYGYTF.